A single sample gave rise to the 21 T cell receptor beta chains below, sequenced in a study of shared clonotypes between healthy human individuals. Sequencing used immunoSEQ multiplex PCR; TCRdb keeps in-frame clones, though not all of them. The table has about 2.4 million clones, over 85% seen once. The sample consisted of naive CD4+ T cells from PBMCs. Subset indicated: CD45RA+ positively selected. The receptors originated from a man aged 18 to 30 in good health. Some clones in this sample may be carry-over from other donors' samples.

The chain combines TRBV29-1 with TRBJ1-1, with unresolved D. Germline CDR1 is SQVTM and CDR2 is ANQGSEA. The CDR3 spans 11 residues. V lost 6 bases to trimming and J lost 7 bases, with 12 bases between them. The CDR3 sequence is CSVALGGEAFF. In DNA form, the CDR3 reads TGCAGCGTGGCACTGGGAGGTGAAGCTTTCTTT.

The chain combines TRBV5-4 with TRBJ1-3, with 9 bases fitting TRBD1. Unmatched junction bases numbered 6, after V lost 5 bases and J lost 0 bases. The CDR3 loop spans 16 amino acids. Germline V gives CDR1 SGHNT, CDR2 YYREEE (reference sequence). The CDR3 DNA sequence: TGTGCCAGCAGTCCGGGACAGGGCTTCTCTGGAAACACCATATATTTT. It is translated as CASSPGQGFSGNTIYF.

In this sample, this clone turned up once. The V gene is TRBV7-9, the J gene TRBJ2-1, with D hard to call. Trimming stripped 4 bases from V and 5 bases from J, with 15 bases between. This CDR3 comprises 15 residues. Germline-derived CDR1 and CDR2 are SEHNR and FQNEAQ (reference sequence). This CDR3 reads CASSWPLGRHNEQFF. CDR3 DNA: TGTGCCAGCAGCTGGCCCCTCGGCAGACACAATGAGCAGTTCTTC.

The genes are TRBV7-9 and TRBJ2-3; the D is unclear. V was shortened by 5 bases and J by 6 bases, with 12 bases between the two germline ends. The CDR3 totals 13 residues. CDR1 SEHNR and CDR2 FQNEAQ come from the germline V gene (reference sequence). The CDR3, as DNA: TGTGCCAGCAGCGCCTTTTCACGGGATACGCAGTATTTT. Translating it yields CASSAFSRDTQYF.

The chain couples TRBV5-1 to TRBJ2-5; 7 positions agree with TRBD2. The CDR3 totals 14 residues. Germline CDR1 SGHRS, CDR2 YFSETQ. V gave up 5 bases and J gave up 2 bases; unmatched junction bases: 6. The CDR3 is CASSYSGGQETQYF. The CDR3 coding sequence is TGCGCCAGCAGTTACTCGGGAGGTCAAGAGACCCAGTACTTC.

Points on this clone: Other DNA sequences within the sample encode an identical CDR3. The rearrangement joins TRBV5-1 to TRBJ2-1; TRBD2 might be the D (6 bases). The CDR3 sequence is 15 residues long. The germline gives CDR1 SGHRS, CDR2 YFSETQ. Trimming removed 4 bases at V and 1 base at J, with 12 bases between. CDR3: CASSPLAGSYNEQFF. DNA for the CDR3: TGCGCCAGCAGCCCCCTGGCGGGGTCCTACAATGAGCAGTTCTTC. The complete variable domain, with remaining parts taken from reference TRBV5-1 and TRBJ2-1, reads KAGVTQTPRYLIKTRGQQVTLSCSPISGHRSVSWYQQTPGQGLQFLFEYFSETQRNKGNFPGRFSGRQFSNSRSEMNVSTLELGDSALYLCASSPLAGSYNEQFFGPGTRLTVL.

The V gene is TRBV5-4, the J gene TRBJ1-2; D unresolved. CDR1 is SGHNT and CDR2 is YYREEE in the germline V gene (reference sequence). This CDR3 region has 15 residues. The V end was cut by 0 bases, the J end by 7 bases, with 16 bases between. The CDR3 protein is CASSLVGNSMGGYTF. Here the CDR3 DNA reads TGTGCCAGCAGCTTGGTCGGCAATTCTATGGGTGGCTACACCTTC.

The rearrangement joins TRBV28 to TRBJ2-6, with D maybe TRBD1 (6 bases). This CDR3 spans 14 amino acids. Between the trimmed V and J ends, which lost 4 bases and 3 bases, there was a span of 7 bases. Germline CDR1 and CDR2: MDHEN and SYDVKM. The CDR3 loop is CASSYRVGANVLTF. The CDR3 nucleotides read TGTGCCAGCAGTTACAGGGTTGGGGCCAACGTCCTGACTTTC. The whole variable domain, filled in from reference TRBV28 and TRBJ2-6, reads DVKVTQSSRYLVKRTGEKVFLECVQDMDHENMFWYRQDPGLGLRLIYFSYDVKMKEKGDIPEGYSVSREKKERFSLILESASTNQTSMYLCASSYRVGANVLTFGAGSRLTVL.

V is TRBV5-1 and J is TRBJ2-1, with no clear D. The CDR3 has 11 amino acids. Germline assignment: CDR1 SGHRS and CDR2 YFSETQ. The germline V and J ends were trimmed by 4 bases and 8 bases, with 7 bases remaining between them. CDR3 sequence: CASSDFDEQFF. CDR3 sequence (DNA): TGCGCCAGCAGCGATTTTGATGAGCAGTTCTTC. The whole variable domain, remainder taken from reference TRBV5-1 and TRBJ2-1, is KAGVTQTPRYLIKTRGQQVTLSCSPISGHRSVSWYQQTPGQGLQFLFEYFSETQRNKGNFPGRFSGRQFSNSRSEMNVSTLELGDSALYLCASSDFDEQFFGPGTRLTVL.

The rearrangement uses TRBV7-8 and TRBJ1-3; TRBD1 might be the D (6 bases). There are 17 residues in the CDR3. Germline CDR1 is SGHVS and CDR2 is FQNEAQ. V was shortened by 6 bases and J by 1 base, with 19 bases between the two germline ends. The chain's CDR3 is CASRPDYWTASGNTIYF. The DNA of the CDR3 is TGTGCCAGCAGACCTGACTACTGGACAGCATCTGGAAACACCATATATTTT.

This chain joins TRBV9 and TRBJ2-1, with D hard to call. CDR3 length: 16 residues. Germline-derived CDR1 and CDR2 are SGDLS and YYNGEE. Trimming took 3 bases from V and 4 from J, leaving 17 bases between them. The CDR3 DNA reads TGTGCCAGCAGCGCGGGCCACCCTAACTCTTACAATGAGCAGTTCTTC. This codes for CASSAGHPNSYNEQFF.

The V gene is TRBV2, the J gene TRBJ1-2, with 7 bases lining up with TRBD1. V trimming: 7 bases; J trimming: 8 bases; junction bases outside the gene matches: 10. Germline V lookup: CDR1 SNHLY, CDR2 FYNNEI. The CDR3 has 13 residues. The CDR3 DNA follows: TGTGCCAGCACCGAACGACAGGGCGCGGGCTACACCTTC. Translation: CASTERQGAGYTF.

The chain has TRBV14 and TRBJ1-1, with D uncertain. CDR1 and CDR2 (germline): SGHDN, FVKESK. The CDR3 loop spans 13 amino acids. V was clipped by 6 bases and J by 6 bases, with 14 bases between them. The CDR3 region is CASSLDRRAEAFF. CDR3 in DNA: TGTGCCAGCAGTCTCGACCGTCGTGCTGAAGCTTTCTTT.

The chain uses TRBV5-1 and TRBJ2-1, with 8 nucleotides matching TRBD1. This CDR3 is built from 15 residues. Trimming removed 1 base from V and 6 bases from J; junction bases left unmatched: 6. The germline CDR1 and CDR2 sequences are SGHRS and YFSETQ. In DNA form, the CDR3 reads TGCGCCAGCAGCTTGTCCGAGGACAGGGCCAATGAGCAGTTCTTC. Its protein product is CASSLSEDRANEQFF. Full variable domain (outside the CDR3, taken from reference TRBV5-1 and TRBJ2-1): KAGVTQTPRYLIKTRGQQVTLSCSPISGHRSVSWYQQTPGQGLQFLFEYFSETQRNKGNFPGRFSGRQFSNSRSEMNVSTLELGDSALYLCASSLSEDRANEQFFGPGTRLTVL.

This CDR3 reads CSGEGGLGTEAFF. CDR3 DNA sequence: TGCAGCGGGGAGGGGGGTTTGGGCACTGAAGCTTTCTTT. The chain couples TRBV29-1 to TRBJ1-1; the D gene is possibly TRBD1 (6 bases). This CDR3 spans 13 amino acids. Between the trimmed V and J ends, which lost 7 bases and 4 bases, there was a span of 16 bases. CDR1 and CDR2 from the germline V gene are SQVTM and ANQGSEA.

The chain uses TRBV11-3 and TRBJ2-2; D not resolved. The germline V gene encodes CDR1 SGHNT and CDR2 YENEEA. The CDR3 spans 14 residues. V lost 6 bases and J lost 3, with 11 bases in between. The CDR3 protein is CASRPGMHTGELFF. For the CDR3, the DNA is TGTGCCAGCAGGCCCGGTATGCACACCGGGGAGCTGTTTTTT.

The DNA for the CDR3 is TGTGCCAGCAGTGATGGCAGGGGTAATGAAAAACTGTTTTTT. It encodes CASSDGRGNEKLFF. V and J are TRBV2 and TRBJ1-4; D is perhaps TRBD1 (6 bases). The V end was cut by 3 bases, the J end by 4 bases, with 9 bases between. Germline CDR1 SNHLY, CDR2 FYNNEI. The length of the CDR3 is 14 residues.

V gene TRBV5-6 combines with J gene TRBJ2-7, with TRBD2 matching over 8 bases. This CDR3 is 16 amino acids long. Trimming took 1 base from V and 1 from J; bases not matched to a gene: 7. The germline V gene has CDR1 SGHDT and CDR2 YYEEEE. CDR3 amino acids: CASSLKLAAASYEQYF. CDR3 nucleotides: TGTGCCAGCAGCTTGAAACTAGCGGCCGCGTCCTACGAGCAGTACTTC.

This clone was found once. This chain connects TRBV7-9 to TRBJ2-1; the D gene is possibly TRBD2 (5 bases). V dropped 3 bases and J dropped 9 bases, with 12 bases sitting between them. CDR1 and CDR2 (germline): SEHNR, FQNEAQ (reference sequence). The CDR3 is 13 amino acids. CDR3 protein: CASSFEGIGEQFF. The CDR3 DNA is TGTGCCAGCAGCTTTGAGGGAATTGGTGAGCAGTTCTTC.

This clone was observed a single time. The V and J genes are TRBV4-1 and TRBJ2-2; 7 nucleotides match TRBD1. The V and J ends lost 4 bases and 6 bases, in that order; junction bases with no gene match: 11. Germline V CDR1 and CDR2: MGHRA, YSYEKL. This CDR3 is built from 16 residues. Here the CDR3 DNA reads TGCGCCAGCAGCCGTCCCGGGACAGCGAAACCCGGGGAGCTGTTTTTT. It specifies CASSRPGTAKPGELFF.

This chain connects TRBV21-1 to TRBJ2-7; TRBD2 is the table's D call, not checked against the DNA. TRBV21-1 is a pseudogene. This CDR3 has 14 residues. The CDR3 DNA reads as TGTGCCAGCAGGAATAGCGGGAGTCTGGGCGAGCAGTACTTC. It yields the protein CASRNSGSLGEQYF.